This TCR beta chain emerged from a study of glioma-infiltrating T cells. Turning to the study itself: Blood libraries targeted about 4- to 11-fold coverage of 1 million or so T cells.

The iRepertoire nested amplicon-rescue multiplex PCR amplified TCR alpha and beta CDR3s from RNA. MiXCR was run by TCRdb on the multiplex PCR reads, yielding one entry per CDR3 protein. Found here are a few hundred thousand distinct CDR3 sequences, roughly two fifths of them singletons; the top ten hold 9.5% to 15%. General observations from the study: Signature shared blood CDR3 motifs were enriched in low-divergence and depleted in high-divergence patients.

Remarks on this clonotype: Its antigen remains unidentified.

Per the germline V gene, CDR1 is SGHTA and CDR2 is FQGNSA. The CDR3 is 15 residues long. Trimming left V 2 bases short and J 5 bases short, with 13 bases between. The V gene is TRBV7-2, the J gene TRBJ1-5; D unclear. The clonotype originates from a human donor with low-grade glioma or glioblastoma, undergoing nonglioma brain surgery, or in good health (not recorded which). The sequencing input was glioma tissue, nonneoplastic brain tissue, or PBMCs (not recorded which). DNA for the CDR3: TGTGCCAGCAGCTTATGGTCTACGGAGCATCAGCCCCAGCATTTT. Translated: CASSLWSTEHQPQHF. Using reference TRBV7-2 and TRBJ1-5 for the parts outside the CDR3, the full variable domain is GAGVSQSPSNKVTEKGKDVELRCDPISGHTALYWYRQSLGQGLEFLIYFQGNSAPDKSGLPSDRFSAERTGGSVSTLTIQRTQQEDSAVYLCASSLWSTEHQPQHFGDGTRLSIL.